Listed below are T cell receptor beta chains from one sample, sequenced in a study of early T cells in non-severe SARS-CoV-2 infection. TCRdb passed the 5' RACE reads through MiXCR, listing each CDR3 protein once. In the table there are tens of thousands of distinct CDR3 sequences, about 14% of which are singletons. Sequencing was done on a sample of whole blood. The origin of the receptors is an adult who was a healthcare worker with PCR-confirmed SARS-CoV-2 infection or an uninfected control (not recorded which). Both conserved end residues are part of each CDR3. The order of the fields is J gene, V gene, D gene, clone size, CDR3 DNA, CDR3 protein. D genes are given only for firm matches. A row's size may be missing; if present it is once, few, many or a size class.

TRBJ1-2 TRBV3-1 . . TGTGCCAGCAGCCAAGGCAGCAGTAACTATGGCTACACCTTC CASSQGSSNYGYTF
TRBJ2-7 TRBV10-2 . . TGCGCCAGCAGTGAGTCTGGGGCCGACTACGAGCAGTACTTC CASSESGADYEQYF
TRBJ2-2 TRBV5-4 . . TGTGCCTCGAGCCGGGACATAAACACCGGGGAGCTGTTTTTT CASSRDINTGELFF
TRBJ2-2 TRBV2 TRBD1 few TGTGCCAGCAACCACCGGGACAGGGCAGGGGAGCTGTTTTTT CASNHRDRAGELFF
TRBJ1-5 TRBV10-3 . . TGTGCCATCAGTGAGGCAGCCTCCAATCAGCCCCAGCATTTT CAISEAASNQPQHF
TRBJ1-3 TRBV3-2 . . TGTGCCAGCAGCCAAGAAGACGGCTACACTGGAAACACCATATATTTT CASSQEDGYTGNTIYF
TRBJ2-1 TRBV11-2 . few TGTGCCAGCAGCGGACTGAACAATGAGCAGTTCTTC CASSGLNNEQFF
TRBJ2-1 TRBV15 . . TGTGCCACCAGCCCCGGGGGGGGACGACAGGGCTACAATGAGCAGTTCTTC CATSPGGGRQGYNEQFF
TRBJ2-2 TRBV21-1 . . TGTGCCAGCAGCAAAGTTTCTCGGCCAGCGAACACCGGGGAGCTGTTTTTT CASSKVSRPANTGELFF
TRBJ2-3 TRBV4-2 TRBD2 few TGTGCCAGCACCGGGGCGGGGCGGGGGACCGCGGATACGCAGTATTTT CASTGAGRGTADTQYF
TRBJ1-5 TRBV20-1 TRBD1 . TGCAGTGCTGTCGACAGGGGGGGAGTGCAGCCCCAGCATTTT CSAVDRGGVQPQHF
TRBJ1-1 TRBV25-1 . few TGTGCCAGCAGTGAATATTACGGGCAAGCTTTCTTT CASSEYYGQAFF
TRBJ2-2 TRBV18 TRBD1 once TGTGCCAGCTCACCAAGACAGGGGAGCACCAGGGAGCTGTTTTTT CASSPRQGSTRELFF
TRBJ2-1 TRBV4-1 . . TGCGCCAGCAGCCAAGAGCGGGACTCACTCTACAATGAGCAGTTCTTC CASSQERDSLYNEQFF
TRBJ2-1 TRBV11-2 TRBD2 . TGTGCCAGCAGGGGCGGGAGAAGATACAATGAGCAGTTCTTC CASRGGRRYNEQFF
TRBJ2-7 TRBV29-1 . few TGCAGCGTGGCCTACGGGTCAAACGAGCAGTACTTC CSVAYGSNEQYF
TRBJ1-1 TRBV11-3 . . TGTGCCAGCAGCTTAGAAGGGAGGGCCCCCGAGAACACTGAAGCTTTCTTT CASSLEGRAPENTEAFF
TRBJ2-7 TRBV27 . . TGTGCCAGCAGTTTCAGTCGAACCCACGAGCAGTACTTC CASSFSRTHEQYF
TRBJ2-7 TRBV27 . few TGTGCCAGCAGTTGGTCAGGTCTGGCCTACGAGCAGTACTTC CASSWSGLAYEQYF
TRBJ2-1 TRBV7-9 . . TGTGCCAGCAGCTTAGTATCTAATGAGCAGTTCTTC CASSLVSNEQFF
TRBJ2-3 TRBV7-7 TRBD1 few TGTGCTAGCAGCGTAGGACAGGGTGGCACAGATACGCAGTATTTT CASSVGQGGTDTQYF
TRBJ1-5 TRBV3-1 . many TGTGCCAGCAGCCAAGCCGGGACAACAAATCAGCCCCAGCATTTT CASSQAGTTNQPQHF
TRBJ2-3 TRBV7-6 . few TGTGCCAGCAGCCCCCGGACCACTGGGGGTACGCAGTATTTT CASSPRTTGGTQYF
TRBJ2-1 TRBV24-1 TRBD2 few TGTGCCACCAGTCGGACGGGGGGGCTGAATGAGCAGTTCTTC CATSRTGGLNEQFF
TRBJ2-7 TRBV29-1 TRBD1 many TGCAGCGTTGCATTCGGGACAGGGGATTACGAGCAGTACTTC CSVAFGTGDYEQYF
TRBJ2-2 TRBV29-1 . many TGCAGCGGATCTAGCGCGAACACCGGGGAGCTGTTTTTT CSGSSANTGELFF
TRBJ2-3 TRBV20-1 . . TGCAGTGCTAGGGCGGGCCCTAGCACAGATACGCAGTATTTT CSARAGPSTDTQYF
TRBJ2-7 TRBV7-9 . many TGTGCCAGCAGCTCCGGGACTTCCAGCTCCTACGAGCAGTACTTC CASSSGTSSSYEQYF
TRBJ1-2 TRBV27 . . TGTGCCAGCAGTTTGGGCAGGAACTATGGCTACACCTTC CASSLGRNYGYTF
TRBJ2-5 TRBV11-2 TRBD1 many TGTGCCAGCAGCCCAGTTCGGGACAGTAAAGAGACCCAGTACTTC CASSPVRDSKETQYF
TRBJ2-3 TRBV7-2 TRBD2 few TGTGCCAGCAGCGCCCACCCCGGGCTAGCGGGGGGCCAGGATACGCAGTATTTT CASSAHPGLAGGQDTQYF
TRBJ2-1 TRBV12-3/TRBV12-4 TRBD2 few TGTGCCAGCACCCATCGGGGGGGCTCCTCCTACAATGAGCAGTTCTTC CASTHRGGSSYNEQFF
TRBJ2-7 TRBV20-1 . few TGCAGTGCTAGTTCCGGGCCTTACTACGAGCAGTACTTC CSASSGPYYEQYF
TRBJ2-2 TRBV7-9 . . TGTGCCAGCAGCTTAGAGGGGGCCGGGGAGCTGTTTTTT CASSLEGAGELFF
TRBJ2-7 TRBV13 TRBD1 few TGTGCCAGCAGCTTAGGCGCGCCAGGGGGCCGAAACGAGCAGTACTTC CASSLGAPGGRNEQYF
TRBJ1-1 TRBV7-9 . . TGTGCCAGCAGCCGCCCGGCTGTAACGGACACTGAAGCTTTCTTT CASSRPAVTDTEAFF
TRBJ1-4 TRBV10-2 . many TGCGCCAGCAGCTCGCCGGGGGGTGAAAAACTGTTTTTT CASSSPGGEKLFF
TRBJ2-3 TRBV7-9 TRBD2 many TGTGCCAGCAGCCCGGGACTAGCGGGAGAGGCAGATACGCAGTATTTT CASSPGLAGEADTQYF